This entry features one TCR beta chain sequence. The same CDR3 also results from other DNA sequences found in this sample. Profiling relied on immunoSEQ multiplex PCR, and the TCRdb table lists in-frame clones only, not all of them. The repertoire consists of more than 550,000 clones, with around 87% occurring once and the leading ten covering over 0.008%. The ends were cut back, 0 bases at V and 4 bases at J, with 10 bases in the middle. The length of the CDR3 is 14 residues. From germline, CDR1 is MNHEY and CDR2 SVGAGI. The sample is drawn from a study of shared T cell receptors in the human thymus. This sample also belongs to another study, concerning human thymus T cells.

The material sequenced was thymocytes. This sequence originates from a boy less than two years old with a congenital heart defect. The rearrangement uses TRBV6-5 and TRBJ2-7; D perhaps matches TRBD1 (5 bases). CDR3 loop: CASSYSGRVYEQYF. In nucleotides, the CDR3 is TGTGCCAGCAGTTACTCAGGCAGGGTTTACGAGCAGTACTTC.